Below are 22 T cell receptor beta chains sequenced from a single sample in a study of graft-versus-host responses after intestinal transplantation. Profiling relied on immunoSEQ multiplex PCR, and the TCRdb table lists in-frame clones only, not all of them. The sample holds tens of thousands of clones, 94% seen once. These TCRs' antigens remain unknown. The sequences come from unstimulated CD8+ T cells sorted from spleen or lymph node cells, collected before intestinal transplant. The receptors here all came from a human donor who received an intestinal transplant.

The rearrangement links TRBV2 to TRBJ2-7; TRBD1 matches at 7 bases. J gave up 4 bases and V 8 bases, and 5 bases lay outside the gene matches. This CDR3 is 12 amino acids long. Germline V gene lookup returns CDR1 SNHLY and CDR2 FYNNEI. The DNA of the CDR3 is TGTGCCAGCTGGAGACAGGGATACGAGCAGTACTTC. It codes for CASWRQGYEQYF.

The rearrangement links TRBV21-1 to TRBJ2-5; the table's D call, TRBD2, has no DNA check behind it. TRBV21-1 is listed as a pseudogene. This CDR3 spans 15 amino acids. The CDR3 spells CASSKNGPLMEAQYF. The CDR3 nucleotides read TGTGCCAGCAGCAAAAACGGGCCCCTAATGGAGGCCCAGTACTTC.

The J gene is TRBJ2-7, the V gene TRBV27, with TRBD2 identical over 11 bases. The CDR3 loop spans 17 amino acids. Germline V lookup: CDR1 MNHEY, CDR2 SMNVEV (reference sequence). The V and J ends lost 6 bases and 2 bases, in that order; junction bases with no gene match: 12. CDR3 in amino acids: CASSTSGRMGWAYEQYF. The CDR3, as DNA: TGTGCCAGCAGCACTAGCGGGAGAATGGGTTGGGCCTACGAGCAGTACTTC.

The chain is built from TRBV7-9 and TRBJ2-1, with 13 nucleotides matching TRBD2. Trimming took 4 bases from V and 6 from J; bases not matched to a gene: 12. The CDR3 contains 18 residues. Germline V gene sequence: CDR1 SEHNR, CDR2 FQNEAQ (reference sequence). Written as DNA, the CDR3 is TGTGCCAGCAGCTCCCCGGGACTAGCGGGAACATCTATCAATGAGCAGTTCTTC. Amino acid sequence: CASSSPGLAGTSINEQFF.

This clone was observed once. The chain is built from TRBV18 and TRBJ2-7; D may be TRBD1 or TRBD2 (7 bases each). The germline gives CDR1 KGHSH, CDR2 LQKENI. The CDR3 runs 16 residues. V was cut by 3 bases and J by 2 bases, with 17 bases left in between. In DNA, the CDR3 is TGTGCCAGCTCACCTAGGGGACAGCGGGAAACCTACGAGCAGTACTTC. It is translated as CASSPRGQRETYEQYF.

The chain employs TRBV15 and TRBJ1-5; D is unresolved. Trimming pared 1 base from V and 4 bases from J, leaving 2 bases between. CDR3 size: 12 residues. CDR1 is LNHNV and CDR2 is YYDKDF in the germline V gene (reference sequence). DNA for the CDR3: TGTGCCACCAGCAGAGGTAATCAGCCCCAGCATTTT. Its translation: CATSRGNQPQHF.

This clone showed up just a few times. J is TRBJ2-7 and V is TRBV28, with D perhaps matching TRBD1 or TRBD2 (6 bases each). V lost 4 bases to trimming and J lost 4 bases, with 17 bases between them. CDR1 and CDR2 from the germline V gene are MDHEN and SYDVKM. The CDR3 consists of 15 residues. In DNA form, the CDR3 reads TGTGCCAGCAGTTATTATGGGGGGCGCGGGTACGAGCAGTACTTC. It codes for CASSYYGGRGYEQYF.

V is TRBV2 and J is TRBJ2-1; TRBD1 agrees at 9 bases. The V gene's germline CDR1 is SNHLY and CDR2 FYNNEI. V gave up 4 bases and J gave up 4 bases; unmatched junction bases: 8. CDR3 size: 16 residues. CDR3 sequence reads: CASSADWTGVYNEQFF. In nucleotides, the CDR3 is TGTGCCAGCAGTGCAGATTGGACAGGGGTGTACAATGAGCAGTTCTTC.

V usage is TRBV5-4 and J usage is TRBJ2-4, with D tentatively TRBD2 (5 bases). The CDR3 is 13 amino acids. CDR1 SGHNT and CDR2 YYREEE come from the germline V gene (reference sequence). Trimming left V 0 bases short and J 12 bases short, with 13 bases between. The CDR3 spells CASSLGRGSTQYF. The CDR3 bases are TGTGCCAGCAGCTTGGGCCGAGGGTCTACTCAGTACTTC.

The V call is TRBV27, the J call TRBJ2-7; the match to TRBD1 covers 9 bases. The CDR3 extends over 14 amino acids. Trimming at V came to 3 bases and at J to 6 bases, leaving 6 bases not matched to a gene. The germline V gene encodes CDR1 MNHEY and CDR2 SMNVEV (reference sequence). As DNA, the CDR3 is TGTGCCAGCAGTTTCGGGACAGGGCCTCGCGAGCAGTACTTC. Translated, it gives CASSFGTGPREQYF.

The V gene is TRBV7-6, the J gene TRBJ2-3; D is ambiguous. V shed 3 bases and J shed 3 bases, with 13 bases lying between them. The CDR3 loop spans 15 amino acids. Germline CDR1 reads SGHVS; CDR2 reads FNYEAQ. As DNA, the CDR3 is TGTGCCAGCAGCTTGATCGGTGCCTCGACAGATACGCAGTATTTT. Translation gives CASSLIGASTDTQYF.

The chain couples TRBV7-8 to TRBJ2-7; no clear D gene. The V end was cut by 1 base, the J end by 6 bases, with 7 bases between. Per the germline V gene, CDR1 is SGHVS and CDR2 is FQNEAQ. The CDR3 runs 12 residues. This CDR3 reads CASSLERVEQYF. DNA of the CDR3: TGTGCCAGCAGCTTAGAAAGGGTCGAGCAGTACTTC.

In DNA, the CDR3 is TGTGCCAGCAGTCAAAATTACAATGAGCAGTTCTTC. It translates to CASSQNYNEQFF. The V call is TRBV27, the J call TRBJ2-1; D ambiguous. This CDR3 is built from 12 residues. The V end lost 5 bases, the J end lost 4 bases, and 6 bases lay between the germline ends. Germline lookup yields CDR1 MNHEY and CDR2 SMNVEV (reference sequence).

The CDR3 DNA follows: TGTGCCAGCAGTTGGGACGGTTCCTACGAGCAGTACTTC. It specifies CASSWDGSYEQYF. The gene calls are TRBV6-1 and TRBJ2-7; D might be TRBD1 or TRBD2, each matching 5 bases. The CDR3 consists of 13 residues. With 5 bases removed from V and 1 base from J, the gap between germline ends came to 9 bases. Germline V lookup: CDR1 MNHNS, CDR2 SASEGT.

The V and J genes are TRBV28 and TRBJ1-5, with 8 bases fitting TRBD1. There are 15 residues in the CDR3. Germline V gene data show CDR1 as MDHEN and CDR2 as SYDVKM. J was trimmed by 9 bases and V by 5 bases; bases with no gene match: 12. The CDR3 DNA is TGTGCCAGCAGTACCCTCGACAGGGGAGTCCGGCCCCAGCATTTT. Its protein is CASSTLDRGVRPQHF. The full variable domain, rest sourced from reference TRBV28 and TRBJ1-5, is DVKVTQSSRYLVKRTGEKVFLECVQDMDHENMFWYRQDPGLGLRLIYFSYDVKMKEKGDIPEGYSVSREKKERFSLILESASTNQTSMYLCASSTLDRGVRPQHFGDGTRLSIL.

CDR3 sequence (DNA): TGTGCCAGCAGTGAAGGGACTAGCGGGAGAGGGGAGCAGTTCTTC. Translated, it gives CASSEGTSGRGEQFF. This chain links TRBV6-4 with TRBJ2-1; 14 nucleotides match TRBD2. In germline, CDR1 is MRHNA, CDR2 SNTAGT. V was pared by 3 bases and J by 10 bases, with 5 bases of the junction left unmatched. The CDR3 has 15 residues.

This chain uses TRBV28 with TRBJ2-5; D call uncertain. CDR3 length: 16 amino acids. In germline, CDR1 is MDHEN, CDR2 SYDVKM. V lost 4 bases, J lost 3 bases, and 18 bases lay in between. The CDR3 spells CASSSIVSRWEETQYF. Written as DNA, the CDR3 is TGTGCCAGCAGTTCGATAGTGAGCCGATGGGAAGAGACCCAGTACTTC.

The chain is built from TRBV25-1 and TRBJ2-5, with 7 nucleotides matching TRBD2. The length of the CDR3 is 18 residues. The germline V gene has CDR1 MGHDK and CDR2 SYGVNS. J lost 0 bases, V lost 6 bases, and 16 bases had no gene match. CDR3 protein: CASSASWGGQKYQETQYF. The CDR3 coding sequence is TGTGCCAGCAGCGCATCCTGGGGAGGGCAGAAGTACCAAGAGACCCAGTACTTC.

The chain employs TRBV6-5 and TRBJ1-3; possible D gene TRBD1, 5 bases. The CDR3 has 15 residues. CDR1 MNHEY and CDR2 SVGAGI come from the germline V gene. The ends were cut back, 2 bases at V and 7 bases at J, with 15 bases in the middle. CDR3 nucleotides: TGTGCCAGCAGTTACCGGCGGGGGTTTGGTAACACCATATATTTT. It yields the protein CASSYRRGFGNTIYF.

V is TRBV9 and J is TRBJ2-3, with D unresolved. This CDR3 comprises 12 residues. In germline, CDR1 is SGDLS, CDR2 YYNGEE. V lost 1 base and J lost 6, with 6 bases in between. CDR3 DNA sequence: TGTGCCAGCAGCGTAAATTCGGATACGCAGTATTTT. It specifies CASSVNSDTQYF. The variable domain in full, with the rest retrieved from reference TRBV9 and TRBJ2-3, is DSGVTQTPKHLITATGQRVTLRCSPRSGDLSVYWYQQSLDQGLQFLIQYYNGEERAKGNILERFSAQQFPDLHSELNLSSLELGDSALYFCASSVNSDTQYFGPGTRLTVL.

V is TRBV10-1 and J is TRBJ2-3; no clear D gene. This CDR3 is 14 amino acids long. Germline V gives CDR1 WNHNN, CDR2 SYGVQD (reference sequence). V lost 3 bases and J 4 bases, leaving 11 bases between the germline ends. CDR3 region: CASSDDSVADTQYF. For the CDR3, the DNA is TGCGCCAGCAGTGATGACTCCGTGGCAGATACGCAGTATTTT.

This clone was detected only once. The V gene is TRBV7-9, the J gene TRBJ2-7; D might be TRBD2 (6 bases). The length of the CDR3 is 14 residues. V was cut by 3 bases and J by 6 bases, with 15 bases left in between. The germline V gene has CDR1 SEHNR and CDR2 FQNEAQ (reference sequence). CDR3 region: CASSLAGIRAEQYF. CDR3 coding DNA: TGTGCCAGCAGCTTGGCGGGAATCCGGGCCGAGCAGTACTTC.